This is a list of T cell receptor beta chains from one sample in a study of blood T cell repertoires in COVID-19. Sequencing used immunoSEQ multiplex PCR; TCRdb keeps in-frame clones, though not all of them. The table includes fewer than 500,000 clones, more than 85% detected once. The specimen was peripheral blood. The receptors come from a woman aged 30 to 39 with acute or convalescent COVID-19. Each CDR3 is given with its conserved first and last residue. Each record gives: clone size, V gene, J gene, D gene, CDR3 length, CDR3 protein, CDR3 DNA. D genes are given only for firm matches. The size field is filled for only some rows; it gives once, few, many or a size class.

clone_size: -
v_call: TRBV18
j_call: TRBJ1-2
d_call: -
cdr3_length: 16
cdr3_aa: CASSPDPRQAENGYTF
cdr3_nt: TGTGCCAGCTCACCAGACCCTCGGCAGGCAGAGAATGGCTACACCTTC

clone_size: -
v_call: TRBV21-1
j_call: TRBJ1-2
d_call: -
cdr3_length: 16
cdr3_aa: CASSKGRAGRNYGYTF
cdr3_nt: TGTGCCAGCAGCAAAGGACGTGCAGGGCGTAACTATGGCTACACCTTC

clone_size: -
v_call: TRBV28
j_call: TRBJ2-7
d_call: TRBD1
cdr3_length: 13
cdr3_aa: CASSRTGVYEQYF
cdr3_nt: TGTGCCAGCAGCAGGACAGGGGTCTACGAGCAGTACTTC

clone_size: -
v_call: TRBV7-8
j_call: TRBJ2-5
d_call: -
cdr3_length: 14
cdr3_aa: CASSSPLGLETQYF
cdr3_nt: TGTGCCAGCAGCTCACCACTAGGTTTGGAGACCCAGTACTTC

clone_size: -
v_call: TRBV28
j_call: TRBJ2-7
d_call: TRBD2
cdr3_length: 18
cdr3_aa: CASSYDRGSSGPSYEQYF
cdr3_nt: TGTGCCAGCAGTTATGATAGGGGATCTAGCGGACCTTCCTACGAGCAGTACTTC

clone_size: -
v_call: TRBV3-1/TRBV3-2
j_call: TRBJ2-2
d_call: -
cdr3_length: 18
cdr3_aa: CASSQVIILGLDTGELFF
cdr3_nt: TGTGCCAGCAGCCAAGTAATCATTCTGGGACTTGACACCGGGGAGCTGTTTTTT

clone_size: -
v_call: TRBV30
j_call: TRBJ1-2
d_call: -
cdr3_length: 10
cdr3_aa: CALQGYGYTF
cdr3_nt: TGTGCCTTACAGGGATACGGCTACACCTTC

clone_size: -
v_call: TRBV11-2
j_call: TRBJ1-6
d_call: TRBD1
cdr3_length: 14
cdr3_aa: CASSFGTGGSPLHF
cdr3_nt: TGTGCCAGCAGCTTCGGGACAGGTGGCTCACCCCTCCACTTT

clone_size: -
v_call: TRBV28
j_call: TRBJ2-5
d_call: -
cdr3_length: 14
cdr3_aa: CASSLGGGFGAQYF
cdr3_nt: TGTGCCAGCAGTTTAGGCGGCGGGTTCGGGGCCCAGTACTTC

clone_size: -
v_call: TRBV28
j_call: TRBJ2-3
d_call: TRBD2
cdr3_length: 14
cdr3_aa: CASSTSGGADTQYF
cdr3_nt: TGTGCCAGCAGTACTAGCGGGGGGGCAGATACGCAGTATTTT

clone_size: -
v_call: TRBV2
j_call: TRBJ1-1
d_call: -
cdr3_length: 12
cdr3_aa: CASSEGWQGAFF
cdr3_nt: TGTGCCAGCAGTGAAGGTTGGCAGGGAGCTTTCTTT

clone_size: -
v_call: TRBV10-3
j_call: TRBJ1-1
d_call: TRBD1
cdr3_length: 15
cdr3_aa: CAVSSGAGGNTEAFF
cdr3_nt: TGTGCCGTCTCGTCGGGGGCAGGGGGAAACACTGAAGCTTTCTTT

clone_size: -
v_call: TRBV7-6
j_call: TRBJ1-2
d_call: TRBD1
cdr3_length: 14
cdr3_aa: CASSLGRDSYGYTF
cdr3_nt: TGTGCCAGCAGCTTAGGCCGGGACAGTTATGGCTACACCTTC

clone_size: -
v_call: TRBV7-9
j_call: TRBJ1-3
d_call: TRBD1
cdr3_length: 15
cdr3_aa: CASSSRQGTGNTIYF
cdr3_nt: TGTGCCAGCAGCTCTCGACAGGGCACTGGAAACACCATATATTTT

clone_size: -
v_call: TRBV2
j_call: TRBJ1-1
d_call: -
cdr3_length: 13
cdr3_aa: CASRGDLNTEAFF
cdr3_nt: TGTGCCAGCCGCGGAGATCTAAACACTGAAGCTTTCTTT

clone_size: -
v_call: TRBV6-6
j_call: TRBJ2-2
d_call: -
cdr3_length: 15
cdr3_aa: CASSSQGRSTGELFF
cdr3_nt: TGTGCCAGCAGCTCCCAGGGAAGGAGCACCGGGGAGCTGTTTTTT

clone_size: once
v_call: TRBV28
j_call: TRBJ2-3
d_call: TRBD2
cdr3_length: 16
cdr3_aa: CASSLTAGGQTDTQYF
cdr3_nt: TGTGCCAGCAGTTTAACAGCGGGGGGGCAGACAGATACGCAGTATTTT